This passage covers 18 T cell receptor beta chains from one sample sequenced in a study of patients and donors after allogeneic stem cell transplantation. TCRdb ran MiXCR on the RT-PCR reads and lists one entry per CDR3 protein. The sample holds about 31,000 distinct CDR3 sequences, around 7% seen once. Sequenced sample: blood, either unsorted or a sorted T cell fraction (not recorded which). The receptors were gathered from a human donor who was either an allogeneic HSCT recipient or a stem cell or donor lymphocyte infusion donor (not recorded which). It is not recorded whose cells these are; they may come from a transplant donor.

The chain has TRBV19 and TRBJ2-2; TRBD2 agrees at 11 bases. V shed 7 bases and J 4 bases; nucleotides not matched to a gene: 5. The CDR3 loop spans 15 amino acids. Germline V lookup: CDR1 LNHDA, CDR2 SQIVND (reference sequence). CDR3 coding DNA: TGTGCCAGTACCCCGGGACTAGCGGTCACCGGGGAGCTGTTTTTT. Translation: CASTPGLAVTGELFF.

This clonotype was counted many times. The chain is built from TRBV29-1 and TRBJ2-1; unclear D gene. CDR3 length equals 11 residues. Trimming left V 6 bases short and J 7 bases short, with 10 bases between. Germline assignment: CDR1 SQVTM and CDR2 ANQGSEA. CDR3 coding DNA: TGCAGCGTAGGTTCACTTAATGAGCAGTTCTTC. The encoded protein is CSVGSLNEQFF.

The chain links TRBV7-9 to TRBJ1-3, with D unclear. The CDR3 is 14 residues long. V gave up 4 bases and J gave up 0 bases, with 7 bases separating them. The germline CDR1 and CDR2 sequences are SEHNR and FQNEAQ (reference sequence). In DNA, the CDR3 is TGTGCCAGCAGCTCCGGAAACTCTGGAAACACCATATATTTT. Residues: CASSSGNSGNTIYF. The variable domain in full, completed from reference TRBV7-9 and TRBJ1-3, reads DTGVSQNPRHKITKRGQNVTFRCDPISEHNRLYWYRQTLGQGPEFLTYFQNEAQLEKSRLLSDRFSAERPKGSFSTLEIQRTEQGDSAMYLCASSSGNSGNTIYFGEGSWLTVV.

This clonotype appeared many times. The V and J genes are TRBV18 and TRBJ2-5; 8 bases agree with TRBD2. The CDR3 length is 15 residues. CDR1 is KGHSH, CDR2 LQKENI, per germline. V lost 3 bases to trimming and J lost 2 bases; unmatched junction nucleotides: 5. This CDR3 reads CASSPGTSLQETQYF. In DNA, the CDR3 is TGTGCCAGCTCACCCGGGACTAGTCTTCAAGAGACCCAGTACTTC.

This clonotype was seen many times. V usage is TRBV7-2 and J usage is TRBJ2-3, with 8 bases matching TRBD1. Germline V CDR1 and CDR2: SGHTA, FQGNSA. Trimming took 5 bases from V and 7 from J; bases not matched to a gene: 8. The CDR3 consists of 14 residues. CDR3 sequence reads: CASSQQGGQYTQYF. Here the CDR3 DNA reads TGTGCCAGCAGCCAACAGGGGGGACAATATACGCAGTATTTT.

A few counts support this clonotype. V is TRBV12-5 and J is TRBJ2-2, with TRBD1 identical over 11 bases. V lost 6 bases, J lost 3 bases, and 3 bases stayed unmatched. The CDR3 covers 15 residues. Germline CDR1 is LGHNT and CDR2 is FRNRAP. The CDR3 sequence is CASGPGQGDTGELFF. The CDR3 DNA reads as TGTGCTAGTGGACCGGGACAGGGGGACACCGGGGAGCTGTTTTTT.

This clonotype came up many times. J is TRBJ1-5 and V is TRBV7-2; tentative D call: TRBD1 (6 bases). The CDR3 covers 14 residues. Germline CDR1 reads SGHTA; CDR2 reads FQGNSA. With 2 bases removed from V and 4 bases from J, the gap between germline ends came to 9 bases. Here the CDR3 DNA reads TGTGCCAGCAGCTTAACAGGGTTGAATCAGCCCCAGCATTTT. This encodes CASSLTGLNQPQHF. The full variable domain, in which reference TRBV7-2 and TRBJ1-5 provide the parts outside the CDR3, is GAGVSQSPSNKVTEKGKDVELRCDPISGHTALYWYRQSLGQGLEFLIYFQGNSAPDKSGLPSDRFSAERTGGSVSTLTIQRTQQEDSAVYLCASSLTGLNQPQHFGDGTRLSIL.

The chain is built from TRBV9 and TRBJ2-5; 9 bases agree with TRBD2. This CDR3 comprises 16 residues. CDR1 and CDR2 from the germline V gene are SGDLS and YYNGEE. V gave up 0 bases and J gave up 5 bases; unmatched junction bases: 8. Here the CDR3 reads CASSVGNSGRVETQYF. DNA of the CDR3: TGTGCCAGCAGCGTAGGTAATAGCGGGAGAGTTGAGACCCAGTACTTC.

This clonotype showed up just a few times. This chain connects TRBV9 to TRBJ2-1, with D unclear. Looked up from germline, CDR1 is SGDLS and CDR2 is YYNGEE. The ends were cut back, 0 bases at V and 0 bases at J, with 16 bases in the middle. The CDR3 contains 18 residues. The CDR3 region has the DNA TGTGCCAGCAGCGTAGACCCCCGGACGTACAGCTCCTACAATGAGCAGTTCTTC. Its protein product is CASSVDPRTYSSYNEQFF. Full variable domain (outside the CDR3, taken from reference TRBV9 and TRBJ2-1): DSGVTQTPKHLITATGQRVTLRCSPRSGDLSVYWYQQSLDQGLQFLIQYYNGEERAKGNILERFSAQQFPDLHSELNLSSLELGDSALYFCASSVDPRTYSSYNEQFFGPGTRLTVL.

Only a few counts were recorded for this clonotype. The chain combines TRBV6-5 with TRBJ2-3; D perhaps matches TRBD1 (6 bases). Trimming stripped 2 bases from V and 7 bases from J, with 19 bases between. The CDR3 has 16 amino acids. Germline CDR1 and CDR2: MNHEY and SVGAGI. This CDR3 reads CASSYVDRRPINTQYF. Here the CDR3 DNA reads TGTGCCAGCAGTTACGTCGACAGGCGTCCTATTAATACGCAGTATTTT.

This clonotype has at least ten counts. The rearrangement links TRBV27 to TRBJ1-4, with D unresolved. CDR1 and CDR2 (germline): MNHEY, SMNVEV (reference sequence). The V and J ends lost 5 bases and 0 bases respectively, with 10 bases between them. There are 15 residues in the CDR3. The CDR3 bases are TGTGCCAGCAGTCGCAGAGATACAACTAATGAAAAACTGTTTTTT. Translation gives CASSRRDTTNEKLFF.

The gene calls are TRBV9 and TRBJ2-1; 7 bases fit TRBD2. The CDR3 has 17 amino acids. Germline trimming cut 0 bases from V and 0 bases from J; bases unmatched to any gene: 6. CDR1 is SGDLS, CDR2 YYNGEE, per germline. The CDR3 here is CASSVAPSGSSYNEQFF. The CDR3 bases are TGTGCCAGCAGCGTAGCTCCTAGCGGAAGCTCCTACAATGAGCAGTTCTTC.

The chain carries TRBV6-5 and TRBJ2-5; D might be TRBD1 (5 bases). CDR1 is MNHEY, CDR2 SVGAGI, per germline. CDR3 length equals 12 residues. V lost 0 bases, J lost 7 bases, and 6 bases lay in between. The CDR3 spells CASSYSQGTQYF. CDR3 bases: TGTGCCAGCAGTTACTCCCAGGGGACCCAGTACTTC.

This clonotype was seen only a few times. CDR3 bases: TGCGCCAGCAGCTTGGTACAGGGGGCTTACAATGAGCAGTTCTTC. Amino acids: CASSLVQGAYNEQFF. V usage is TRBV5-1 and J usage is TRBJ2-1; 9 bases fit TRBD1. V dropped 0 bases and J dropped 4; count of bases not matched to a gene: 2. CDR1 and CDR2 from the germline V gene are SGHRS and YFSETQ. The CDR3 spans 15 residues.

This clonotype turned up a few times. J is TRBJ2-7 and V is TRBV11-1; D is possibly TRBD2 (6 bases). The length of the CDR3 is 14 residues. CDR1 is SGHAT and CDR2 is FQDESV in the germline V gene (reference sequence). The germline V and J ends were trimmed by 1 base and 4 bases, with 11 bases remaining between them. The CDR3 loop is CASSLVGGPYEQYF. CDR3 DNA sequence: TGTGCCAGCAGCTTAGTGGGAGGCCCTTACGAGCAGTACTTC.

The J gene is TRBJ2-3, the V gene TRBV6-4, with D uncertain. The CDR3 is 13 residues long. Trimming took off 5 bases at V and 5 bases at J, with 11 bases between the two ends. Germline lookup yields CDR1 MRHNA and CDR2 SNTAGT. This CDR3 is CASSTIPLDTQYF. CDR3 nucleotide sequence: TGTGCCAGCAGTACCATACCACTAGATACGCAGTATTTT.

This clonotype came up a few times. The chain joins TRBV6-5 to TRBJ2-2; D possibly uses TRBD1 or TRBD2 (6 bases each). Trimming removed 7 bases at V and 8 bases at J, with 17 bases between. The CDR3 is made up of 14 amino acids. The V gene's germline CDR1 is MNHEY and CDR2 SVGAGI. This CDR3 is CASTPRTGAGELFF. CDR3 sequence (DNA): TGTGCCAGCACCCCGCGGACGGGGGCAGGGGAGCTGTTTTTT.

The rearrangement links TRBV20-1 to TRBJ2-1, with D maybe TRBD2 (6 bases). The V end lost 6 bases, the J end lost 4 bases, and 19 bases lay between the germline ends. This CDR3 region has 15 residues. Germline lookup yields CDR1 DFQATT and CDR2 SNEGSKA (reference sequence). For the CDR3, the DNA is TGCAGTGCGTCCTCTCAGAGGAGGGTTTACAATGAGCAGTTCTTC. Protein product: CSASSQRRVYNEQFF.